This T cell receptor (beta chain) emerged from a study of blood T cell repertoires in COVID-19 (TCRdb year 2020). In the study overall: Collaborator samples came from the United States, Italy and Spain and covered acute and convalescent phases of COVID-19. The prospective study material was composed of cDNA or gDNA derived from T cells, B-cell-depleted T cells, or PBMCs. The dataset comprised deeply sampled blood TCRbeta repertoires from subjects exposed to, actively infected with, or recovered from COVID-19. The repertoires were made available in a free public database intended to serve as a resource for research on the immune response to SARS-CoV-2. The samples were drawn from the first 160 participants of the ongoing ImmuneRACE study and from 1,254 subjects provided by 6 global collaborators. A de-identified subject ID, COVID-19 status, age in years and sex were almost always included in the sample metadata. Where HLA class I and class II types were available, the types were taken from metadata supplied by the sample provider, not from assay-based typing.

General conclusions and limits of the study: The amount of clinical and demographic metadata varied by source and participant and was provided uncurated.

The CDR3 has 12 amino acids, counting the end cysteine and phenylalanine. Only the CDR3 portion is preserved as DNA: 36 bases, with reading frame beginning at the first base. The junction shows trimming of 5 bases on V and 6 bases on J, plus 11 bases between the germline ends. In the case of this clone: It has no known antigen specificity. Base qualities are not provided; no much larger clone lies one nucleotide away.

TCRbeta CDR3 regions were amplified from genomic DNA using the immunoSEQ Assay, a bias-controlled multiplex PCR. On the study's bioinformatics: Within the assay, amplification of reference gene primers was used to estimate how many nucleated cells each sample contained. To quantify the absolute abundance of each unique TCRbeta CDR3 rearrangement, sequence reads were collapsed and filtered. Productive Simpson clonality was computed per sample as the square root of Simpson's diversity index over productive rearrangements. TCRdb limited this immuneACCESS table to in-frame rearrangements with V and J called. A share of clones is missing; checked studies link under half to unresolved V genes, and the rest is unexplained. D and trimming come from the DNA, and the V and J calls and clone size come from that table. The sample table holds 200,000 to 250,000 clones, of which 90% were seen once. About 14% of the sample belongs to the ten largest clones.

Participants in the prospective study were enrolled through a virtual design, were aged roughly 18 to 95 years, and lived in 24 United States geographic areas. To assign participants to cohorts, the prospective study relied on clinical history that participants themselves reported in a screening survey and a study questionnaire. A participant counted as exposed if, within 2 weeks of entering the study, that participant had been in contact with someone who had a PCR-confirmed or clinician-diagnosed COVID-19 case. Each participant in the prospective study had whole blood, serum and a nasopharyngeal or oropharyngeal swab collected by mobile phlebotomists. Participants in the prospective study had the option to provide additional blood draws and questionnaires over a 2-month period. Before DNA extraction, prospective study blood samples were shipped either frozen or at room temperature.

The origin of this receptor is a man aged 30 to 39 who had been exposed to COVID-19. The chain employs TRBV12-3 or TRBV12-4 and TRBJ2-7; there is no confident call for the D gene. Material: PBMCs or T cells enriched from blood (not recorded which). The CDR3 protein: CASSRLNSEQYF. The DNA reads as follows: TGTGCCAGCAGTCGCCTTAATAGCGAGCAGTACTTC.